Included here is one TCR beta chain sequence, with context. The table lists this clone with a count of one. It has no known antigen specificity. There are no base qualities to consult, and no much larger clone falls within one base. Library preparation used the immunoSEQ multiplex PCR assay. This is the immuneACCESS table as TCRdb keeps it, with only in-frame sequences that have V and J called. A part of the clones is gone; compared with another copy, unresolved V genes explain less than half, and the rest is unexplained. Across this sample there are some 80,000 clones, with around nine tenths seen only once. The leading ten clones occupy about 1.9% of the sample. The sample originates from a study of control samples from healthy donors and cancer patients (dated by TCRdb to about 2020). For this chain, trimming is 9 bases at the V end and 4 bases at the J end, and the number of junction bases without a gene match is 20. From the cysteine up to the phenylalanine, the CDR3 has a length of 18 residues. Of all the DNA, just the CDR3 is kept, 54 bases in frame from base 1. The CDR1 and CDR2 encoded by the germline V gene (reference sequence) are LNHDA and SQIVND.

The specimen sequenced was PBMCs. This TCR came from a woman between 55 and 75 years old with head and neck cancer. Rearrangement joined TRBV19 to TRBJ1-2, with 10 bases matching TRBD1. The DNA reads as follows: TGTGCCAGCAAGTTAACAGGGACAGGGGCCCGCCGAATCTATGGCTACACCTTC. The encoded protein is CASKLTGTGARRIYGYTF.